This TCR beta chain was documented in a study of cytomegalovirus exposure and HLA in healthy donors (dated by TCRdb to 2016 to 2017). Background on the whole study: In an earlier analysis of around 540 of the donors, 276 Gb of sequence data and roughly 100 million unique TCR beta sequences from 180 million or so T cells were reported. Among 398 genotyped donors of the cohort, an average of around 220,000 unique TCR beta nucleotide sequences was sequenced per donor, of which 15% to 20% were non-productive. Five DR-DQ haplotypes were handled as single units for association and clustering, since linkage in the cohort was strong. A later analysis re-examined previously published TCR beta repertoires from about 700 donors and added high-resolution HLA genotyping to investigate patterns of TCR occurrence. Every repertoire in the discovery cohort had been generated on one and the same sequencing platform. Both class I and class II loci were covered by HLA typing, at four-digit resolution. Typing coverage varied by locus: roughly 629-630 donors for A, B, C, DRB1 and DQB1; more than 500 for DQA1; around 610 for DPA1; roughly 470 for DPB1. Rather than drawing on any new phenotypic data, the later analysis identified candidate immune exposures from TCR beta sequences and the way those sequences occurred across donors. Donor age, sex, ethnicity and CMV serostatus were collected together with the repertoire data. The study profiled the T cell repertoires of approximately 700 subjects by immunosequencing and related them to cytomegalovirus serostatus. An earlier analysis of roughly 580 of the donors used high-throughput TCR beta sequencing to judge whether each TCR beta V gene segment behaved as functional or pseudogenic. The study combined high-throughput TCR immunosequencing, statistical association of individual TCRs with disease status, and machine learning to predict cytomegalovirus infection status. Roughly 300 gigabases of sequencing data and about 92 million unique TCR sequences made up an early release that covered 500 to 700 HLA-typed donors. The genetic ancestry cluster associated with self-reported Caucasian donors included over 80% of the roughly 400 genotyped donors. The study was designed to test whether signatures of past pathogen exposure could be identified by cataloging public T cell receptors. Besides the first cohort of roughly 700 subjects, a separate validation cohort made up of roughly 120 different subjects was used. In a later genetic analysis, genome-wide SNP genotypes for about 60% of the 666 donors were used, and that subset was treated as a discovery cohort.

Concerning this clone: No antigen is known for it. Base qualities are missing; no much larger clone stands one base away.

The cohort was made up of 666 healthy bone marrow donors. At the time of sampling, every cohort member was nominally healthy, though immune exposures that went unrecorded were likely present. The donor was CMV seronegative and belonged to the group of over 300 seronegative cohort members. A peripheral blood sample was collected from each donor, and TCR beta sequencing was performed on peripheral blood mononuclear cells. Genomic DNA was extracted from the blood cell samples with the Qiagen DNeasy Blood Extraction Kit. Receptors were amplified or captured by the immunoSEQ multiplex PCR assay. A mixture of 60 forward primers for TCR Vbeta segments and 13 reverse primers for TCR Jbeta segments was used in the multiplex PCR. Amplification of the CDR3 region of rearranged TCR beta genes was performed with a multiplex PCR assay on genomic DNA. The Illumina HiSeq System was used to sequence the amplified TCR beta libraries as 87-base-pair reads. As for the original processing: A later analysis counted tens of millions of unique TCR beta chains across the 550 to 750 repertoires, and about 10 million of these chains were shared by at least two donors. Raw reads were error-corrected and collapsed into unique sequences by a nearest-neighbor algorithm in which closely related sequences were merged to remove PCR and sequencing errors. To assign V, D and J gene segments, CDR3 sequences were aligned to IMGT reference sequences. Each retained sequence needed at least a six-nucleotide match to both a V gene segment and a J gene segment. Rearrangements were classified as productive when the CDR3 lacked stop codons and remained in frame with V and J, and all other rearrangements were classified as non-productive. CDR3 was defined by IMGT convention, running from the second conserved V-encoded cysteine to the conserved J-encoded phenylalanine. In an earlier analysis of roughly 580 of the donors, sequences lacking an unambiguous match to a single V gene segment were excluded. An earlier analysis of several hundred of the donors called V segments functional above 56.7% productive rearrangements and segregating when the between-donor standard deviation exceeded 5%. A statistical classification framework was built to diagnose cytomegalovirus status from the catalog of TCR beta chain sequences. In a later analysis, V and J genes were assigned by comparing TCR nucleotide sequences against IMGT/GENE-DB human TR gene sequences. Using the TCRdist pipeline, a later analysis assigned CDR3 sequences along with most-parsimonious VDJ recombination scenarios. In a later analysis, each TCR beta chain was defined by its CDR3 amino acid sequence together with its V-gene family, and reads lacking a unique V-gene family were excluded. A later analysis removed 550 to 700 highly shared, low-generation-probability nucleotide sequences to deal with suspected cross-contamination and a sequencing artifact. A later analysis calculated a clonal expansion index for each public chain from normalized within-repertoire ranks of inferred template counts. A later analysis computed generation probabilities with a VDJ recombination model fitted to out-of-frame rearrangements, and checked the results against IGoR. Hypergeometric tests were used in a later analysis to score TCR-TCR, TCR-HLA and TCR-CMV co-occurrence, with a repertoire-size bias correction applied to the TCR pairs. In a later analysis, false discovery rates were estimated by permuting HLA or CMV assignments 20 times. In a later analysis, co-occurring TCRs were grouped using DBSCAN, and TCRdist sequence similarity was added for clustering within HLA-allele-positive subsets. For co-occurrence clustering, repertoires with fewer than 30,000 or more than 120,000 public chains were excluded, along with about five repertoires with anomalous nucleotide sharing. TCRdb retrieved this table from immuneACCESS and kept in-frame rearrangements only. Not all clones are present; in checked studies, unresolved V genes account for under half, and no reason is known for the remainder. The DNA gave D and trimming, while V, J and clone size come from that table. The sample profile shows roughly 170,000 clones; 71% of them were found once. The ten most abundant clones make up about 1.6% of the sample.

Paper-wide results and their limitations: In this cohort, only TCR beta chains were sequenced, and detectable features were limited by the absence of alpha or paired-chain data. In a later genetic analysis, a missense DCLRE1C variant was associated with V-gene and J-gene trimming of TCR beta chains, and the association was replicated in an independent cohort. The authors suggested that the approach could potentially be generalized to other disease states and immunological phenotypes. Broadly in line with IMGT annotations, most TCR beta V segments showed up in productive rearrangements about 90% or about 30% of the time in an earlier analysis of several hundred of the donors. A later genetic analysis reported fewer N-insertions in productive TCRs among donors in an Asian-associated ancestry cluster than the roughly 640-donor mean. A few of the identified cytomegalovirus-associated TCR beta chains were confirmed in vitro to be specific for cytomegalovirus antigens. A further reported finding was that TCR beta sequences accurately predicted the HLA-A and HLA-B alleles for most subjects in the first cohort. Across donors, most TCR sequences were observed very rarely, whereas some public TCRs were present in many individuals. Assigning TCR associations to individual alleles was difficult when HLA alleles, especially DR and DQ, strongly co-occurred. A cluster of highly shared sequence variants was judged likely to represent a technical artifact of the sequencing pipeline. Because counts were too low, roughly 18 rarely observed V segments, including chromosome 9 orphons, were left out of the earlier analysis of over 550 of the donors. A later analysis reported that several top co-occurrence clusters appeared linked to parvovirus B19, influenza, CMV and Epstein-Barr virus. Most CMV-associated TCR beta chains appeared to be HLA-restricted in a later analysis, and the HLA associations seemed to be driven largely by CMV exposure. The classifier was reported to diagnose cytomegalovirus status with high specificity and sensitivity in both the original and validation cohorts. HLA typing was unavailable for some donors at each locus, so association tests used only the typed subset. Correlated functional status among segregating V segments might be attributable to linkage disequilibrium, but an unknown experimental factor could not be ruled out. Sequencing depth was assumed to be roughly uniform across donors in the presence/absence analyses, though that assumption may not hold. In a later analysis, HLA-associated TCR beta chains showed more clonal expansion and lower generation probabilities than non-associated chains that were equally common. CMV serostatus was the only immune exposure information available for the cohort. According to a later analysis, TCR association rates differed among HLA loci, with DRB1 alleles showing the most associated TCRs and HLA-C alleles showing the fewest. A later analysis associated approximately 17,000 TCR beta sequences with specific HLA alleles at a false discovery rate of 0.05. A total of 164 TCR beta chains were listed by the study as associated with cytomegalovirus.

The sequence was collected from a girl aged 5-17 years in good health and CMV-seronegative. The sample taken for sequencing was PBMCs.

The CDR3 has the sequence CASSQVGKGGGTDTQYF. The DNA sequence is TGCGCCAGCAGCCAAGTGGGGAAAGGCGGCGGGACAGATACGCAGTATTTT. Recombination connected TRBV4-1 to TRBJ2-3; a weak D assignment points to TRBD2 (5 bases agree). The CDR3 runs 17 amino acids, cysteine and phenylalanine included. Left in the record is the CDR3 DNA by itself, 51 bases read in frame from the first base. V lost 1 base and J lost 3 bases; the stretch between them is 17 bases long. The germline V gene specifies MGHRA as CDR1 and YSYEKL as CDR2.